This entry lists 23 T cell receptor beta chains sequenced from one sample in a study of post-analysis software for immune sequencing data. Study conclusions and caveats: Five TRBV segments, including TRBV5-6, TRBV5-1 and TRBV20-1, were more frequent in patients than controls.

The TCR beta cDNA libraries carried unique molecular identifiers. One entry per CDR3 protein results from TCRdb running MiXCR on the PCR reads. The sample includes under 200,000 distinct CDR3 sequences, over 25% of them seen just once. Antigens for these TCRs are unknown. Sequences were obtained from blood. Source of these receptors: a girl under 18 with multiple sclerosis.

A remark on this clonotype: A much larger clone differs by one base, so this may be a read error. The J gene is TRBJ2-7, the V gene TRBV12-3 or TRBV12-4; 7 bases map to TRBD2. V dropped 5 bases and J dropped 0; count of bases not matched to a gene: 4. The CDR3 has 14 residues. This CDR3 reads CASSGGGSSYEQYF. The DNA of the CDR3 is TGTGCCAGCAGTGGGGGGGGAAGCTCCTACGAGCAGTACTTC.

The chain uses TRBV20-1 and TRBJ2-4; no definite D call. The length of the CDR3 is 16 residues. Germline values: CDR1 DFQATT, CDR2 SNEGSKA (reference sequence). V was pared by 0 bases and J by 0 bases, with 12 bases between. In DNA form, the CDR3 reads TGCAGTGCTAGAGATCGAAGTCAACCAGCCAAAAACATTCAGTACTTC. Protein: CSARDRSQPAKNIQYF.

This rearrangement joins TRBV20-1 to TRBJ1-5, with D perhaps matching TRBD1 (5 bases). The V gene's germline CDR1 is DFQATT and CDR2 SNEGSKA (reference sequence). This CDR3 spans 12 amino acids. Trimming cost V 5 bases and J 7 bases, with 12 bases left between them. The CDR3 DNA follows: TGCAGTGCTGGGACCGCGGGGCAGCCCCAGCATTTT. Protein sequence: CSAGTAGQPQHF.

This clonotype was counted a single time. The chain carries TRBV29-1 and TRBJ1-2; a weak D match, TRBD1 (6 bases). This CDR3 is 14 amino acids long. Germline V lookup: CDR1 SQVTM, CDR2 ANQGSEA. V lost 1 base, J lost 6 bases, and 15 bases lay in between. Written as DNA, the CDR3 is TGCAGCGTTGAAGCCCAGGGGAAAAGTGATGGCTACACCTTC. Encoded protein: CSVEAQGKSDGYTF.

At least ten counts were recorded for this clonotype. This sequence joins TRBV7-2 and TRBJ2-5; TRBD1 or TRBD2 may be the D gene (6 bases each). Germline CDR1 reads SGHTA; CDR2 reads FQGNSA. Between the trimmed V and J ends, which lost 5 bases and 5 bases, there was a span of 15 bases. This CDR3 is 14 amino acids long. The CDR3 spells CASSPVEGGETQYF. As DNA, the CDR3 is TGTGCCAGCAGCCCCGTGGAAGGGGGGGAGACCCAGTACTTC.

The chain joins TRBV20-1 to TRBJ2-7, with D unresolved. The CDR3 is 13 amino acids. V shed 7 bases and J shed 3 bases, with 16 bases lying between them. Germline CDR1 reads DFQATT; CDR2 reads SNEGSKA (reference sequence). CDR3 sequence: CSVTPRALYEQYF. In DNA, the CDR3 is TGCAGTGTCACCCCCCGGGCCCTCTACGAGCAGTACTTC.

The chain carries TRBV20-1 and TRBJ2-1; D is tentatively TRBD1 or TRBD2 (5 bases each). Trimming took off 7 bases at V and 13 bases at J, with 20 bases between the two ends. Germline V gene lookup returns CDR1 DFQATT and CDR2 SNEGSKA (reference sequence). This CDR3 spans 12 amino acids. DNA for the CDR3: TGCAGTGAGAGGACGGGACGAGAGACCCAGTTCTTC. It is translated as CSERTGRETQFF.

The V gene is TRBV5-1, the J gene TRBJ2-2, with 9 nucleotides matching TRBD1. CDR1 is SGHRS and CDR2 is YFSETQ in the germline V gene. V lost 0 bases, J lost 4 bases, and 4 bases stayed unmatched. The CDR3 is 16 amino acids. CDR3 in DNA: TGCGCCAGCAGCTTGGACAGGGGGCGTGGCACCGGGGAGCTGTTTTTT. It encodes CASSLDRGRGTGELFF.

This chain joins TRBV11-2 and TRBJ2-2; no firm D call. Germline V CDR1 and CDR2: SGHAT, FQNNGV. This CDR3 is built from 14 residues. The germline V and J ends were trimmed by 3 bases and 0 bases, with 5 bases remaining between them. CDR3 sequence reads: CASSFGPNTGELFF. CDR3 DNA: TGTGCCAGCAGCTTCGGGCCGAACACCGGGGAGCTGTTTTTT.

Remarks on this clonotype: Just one base apart from a much larger clone, this may be a read error. The CDR3 spells CTSSLVAGFSSDTQYF. CDR3 coding DNA: TGTACCAGCAGCTTAGTGGCGGGATTCAGCTCAGATACGCAGTATTTT. This chain connects TRBV7-8 to TRBJ2-3; the D gene is possibly TRBD2 (6 bases). The CDR3 sequence is 16 residues long. Germline lookup yields CDR1 SGHVS and CDR2 FQNEAQ.

This clonotype was observed a few times. The chain uses TRBV19 and TRBJ1-2, with a weak D call TRBD1 (5 bases). From germline, CDR1 is LNHDA and CDR2 SQIVND (reference sequence). Between the trimmed V and J ends, which lost 5 bases and 6 bases, there was a span of 10 bases. This CDR3 has 12 residues. CDR3 sequence (DNA): TGTGCCAGTAGTCCAGACAGCGATGGCTACACCTTC. Protein sequence: CASSPDSDGYTF.

This clonotype was recorded at least ten times. The V and J genes are TRBV7-9 and TRBJ2-7; the match to TRBD1 covers 8 bases. The germline V gene encodes CDR1 SEHNR and CDR2 FQNEAQ (reference sequence). The CDR3 spans 15 residues. With 5 bases clipped from V and 4 bases from J, the junction kept 10 bases outside the gene matches. CDR3 bases: TGTGCCAGCAGCCCACAGGGGGAGGAAAGGTACGAGCAGTACTTC. Its protein product is CASSPQGEERYEQYF. The full variable domain, rest sourced from reference TRBV7-9 and TRBJ2-7, is DTGVSQNPRHKITKRGQNVTFRCDPISEHNRLYWYRQTLGQGPEFLTYFQNEAQLEKSRLLSDRFSAERPKGSFSTLEIQRTEQGDSAMYLCASSPQGEERYEQYFGPGTRLTVT.

This clonotype was seen at least ten times. V usage is TRBV5-1 and J usage is TRBJ2-3, with no clear D. V lost 2 bases, J lost 2 bases, and 9 bases lay in between. Germline V gene data show CDR1 as SGHRS and CDR2 as YFSETQ. The CDR3 extends over 14 amino acids. CDR3 residues: CASSFTGYTDTQYF. The CDR3 DNA sequence: TGCGCCAGCAGCTTTACTGGCTACACAGATACGCAGTATTTT.

V is TRBV4-1 and J is TRBJ1-1; 9 bases match TRBD1. V trimming: 3 bases; J trimming: 5 bases; junction bases outside the gene matches: 7. Germline V gives CDR1 MGHRA, CDR2 YSYEKL. The CDR3 contains 15 residues. This CDR3 is CASSHRTGALTEAFF. The CDR3 DNA is TGCGCCAGCAGCCACCGGACAGGGGCCTTAACTGAAGCTTTCTTT.

Notes on this clonotype: A much larger clone lies one base from this, so it may be a read error. CDR3 coding DNA: TGTGCCAGCAGTCCCGGCCCCAGCTCCTACAATGAGCAGTACTTC. It yields the protein CASSPGPSSYNEQYF. This sequence joins TRBV12-3 or TRBV12-4 and TRBJ2-1; D is ambiguous. TRBJ2-7 explains the end of the DNA better; the J call may be wrong. The CDR3 covers 15 residues.

The chain couples TRBV20-1 to TRBJ1-5; tentatively, D is TRBD1 (6 bases). Germline loops: CDR1 DFQATT, CDR2 SNEGSKA (reference sequence). V gave up 0 bases and J gave up 2 bases, with 14 bases separating them. CDR3 size: 16 residues. As DNA, the CDR3 is TGCAGTGCTAGAGATCCAGGGGAAAGGGGCAATCAGCCCCAGCATTTT. This gives the protein CSARDPGERGNQPQHF.

In regard to this clonotype: A junction boundary mismatches the germline segment, possibly from a read error. This chain links TRBV12-3 or TRBV12-4 with TRBJ2-7, with a weak D call TRBD1 (5 bases). The length of the CDR3 is 15 residues. The CDR3 is CTSSFRGLGSYEQYF. For the CDR3, the DNA is TGTACCAGCAGTTTTAGGGGCCTGGGCTCCTACGAGCAGTACTTC.

This clonotype was detected a few times. The chain is built from TRBV14 and TRBJ1-1; D uncertain. V was cut by 4 bases and J by 0 bases, with 12 bases left in between. Germline lookup yields CDR1 SGHDN and CDR2 FVKESK. CDR3 length: 15 residues. For the CDR3, the DNA is TGTGCCAGCAGCCGCTTAGGAATCATGAACACTGAAGCTTTCTTT. This gives the protein CASSRLGIMNTEAFF.

This clonotype was seen a handful of times. The J gene is TRBJ2-7, the V gene TRBV6-1; D possibly corresponds to TRBD2 (6 bases). V gave up 4 bases and J gave up 0 bases, with 13 bases separating them. CDR1 MNHNS and CDR2 SASEGT come from the germline V gene. The CDR3 runs to 15 residues. CDR3 in amino acids: CASSGVFGGSYEQYF. The CDR3 DNA is TGTGCCAGCAGTGGAGTCTTCGGGGGCTCCTACGAGCAGTACTTC.

This clonotype was seen more than once but under ten times. This rearrangement joins TRBV12-3 or TRBV12-4 to TRBJ1-4; 9 nucleotides line up with TRBD1. V lost 5 bases to trimming and J lost 8 bases; unmatched junction nucleotides: 6. The CDR3 is 14 amino acids. This CDR3 reads CASSPGQGREKLFF. DNA for the CDR3: TGTGCCAGCAGTCCCGGACAGGGGAGGGAAAAACTGTTTTTT.

For this clonotype: Germline is not matched at one junction end, which may reflect a read error. The chain is built from TRBV6-5 and TRBJ2-2; no clear D. Germline V gene data show CDR1 as MNHEY and CDR2 as SVGAGI. This CDR3 comprises 16 residues. The CDR3 DNA sequence: TGTGCCGGCAGCCCCTTTAATATCGCGAACGCCGGGGAGCTGTTTTTT. Translated: CAGSPFNIANAGELFF.

This clonotype has a handful of counts. This chain joins TRBV7-6 and TRBJ2-7, with 7 bases aligning to TRBD1. There are 16 residues in the CDR3. The germline V gene has CDR1 SGHVS and CDR2 FNYEAQ. V shed 5 bases, J shed 0 bases, and the junction held 10 bases outside the gene matches. CDR3 loop: CASSLRTRDSSYEQYF. The DNA for the CDR3 is TGTGCCAGCAGCCTAAGAACACGGGACAGCTCCTACGAGCAGTACTTC.

In this sample, this clonotype turned up many times. V usage is TRBV6-6 and J usage is TRBJ2-3; D perhaps matches TRBD2 (5 bases). This CDR3 is built from 14 residues. Germline loops: CDR1 MNHNY, CDR2 SVGAGI (reference sequence). With 2 bases removed from V and 6 bases from J, the gap between germline ends came to 12 bases. This chain's CDR3 is CASSYGRRRDTQYF. CDR3 bases: TGTGCCAGCAGTTACGGGCGCCGGAGGGATACGCAGTATTTT.